The next 6 T cell receptor beta chains were all read from a single sample in a study of blood T cells in healthy people across ages. A J-beta primer mix and a sample-barcoded 5' primer were used in a second PCR of about 7 to 12 cycles. TCRdb analysed the 5' RACE reads with MiXCR anew, one entry per CDR3 protein. The table includes about 1.5 million distinct CDR3 sequences, roughly 43% detected once. Sequencing was carried out using blood. These receptors were collected from a woman aged 18-29 years in good health.

This chain links TRBV2 with TRBJ1-1; D is unresolved. CDR3 length: 13 amino acids. Trimming shortened V by 10 bases and J by 1 base, and 13 bases separated the two germline ends. Germline V gene sequence: CDR1 SNHLY, CDR2 FYNNEI. The CDR3 is CATLSEANTEAFF. The CDR3, as DNA: TGTGCCACCTTATCGGAGGCGAACACTGAAGCTTTCTTT. Based on the CDR3 plus reference TRBV2 and TRBJ1-1, the full variable domain is EPEVTQTPSHQVTQMGQEVILRCVPISNHLYFYWYRQILGQKVEFLVSFYNNEISEKSEIFDDQFSVERPDGSNFTLKIRSTKLEDSAMYFCATLSEANTEAFFGQGTRLTVV.

The V gene is TRBV3-1, the J gene TRBJ1-5; no clear D. The V end was cut by 5 bases, the J end by 5 bases, with 10 bases between. Per germline, CDR1 LGHDT and CDR2 YNNKEL (reference sequence). The CDR3 loop spans 13 amino acids. In nucleotides, the CDR3 is TGTGCCAGCAGCTCCGGTTTGGATCAGCCCCAGCATTTT. It encodes CASSSGLDQPQHF.

The chain employs TRBV3-1 and TRBJ2-7; 13 nucleotides line up with TRBD2. The CDR3 spans 14 residues. After removal of 5 bases from V and 8 bases from J, the junction contained 6 bases not matched to a gene. Germline V gene lookup returns CDR1 LGHDT and CDR2 YNNKEL (reference sequence). CDR3 nucleotides: TGTGCCAGCAGCGGCGGACTAGCGGGAGTGAAGCAGTACTTC. It specifies CASSGGLAGVKQYF.

The V and J genes are TRBV20-1 and TRBJ2-7, with 8 bases that match TRBD1. J lost 6 bases, V lost 0 bases, and 10 bases had no gene match. The germline CDR1 and CDR2 sequences are DFQATT and SNEGSKA (reference sequence). The CDR3 runs 15 residues. The CDR3 nucleotides are TGCAGTGCTAGAGACAGGGGGCGCGCAACTTCCGAGCAGTACTTC. Translation: CSARDRGRATSEQYF.

As to this clonotype: Just one base apart from a much larger clone, this may be a read error. This sequence joins TRBV2 and TRBJ2-7; no reliable D call. The ends were cut back, 5 bases at V and 2 bases at J, with 13 bases in the middle. The germline CDR1 and CDR2 sequences are SNHLY and FYNNEI. This CDR3 spans 14 amino acids. The CDR3 nucleotides are TGTGCCAGCAGTCGTAACGGGTTAGCCTACGAGCAGTACTTC. Translated: CASSRNGLAYEQYF.

The J gene is TRBJ2-5, the V gene TRBV28; 8 bases fit TRBD1. V dropped 6 bases and J dropped 1; count of bases not matched to a gene: 7. From germline, CDR1 is MDHEN and CDR2 SYDVKM. This CDR3 comprises 15 residues. CDR3 protein: CASRGQGASQETQYF. CDR3 bases: TGTGCCAGCAGAGGACAGGGTGCTAGCCAAGAGACCCAGTACTTC. The full variable domain, with the rest looked up from reference TRBV28 and TRBJ2-5, is DVKVTQSSRYLVKRTGEKVFLECVQDMDHENMFWYRQDPGLGLRLIYFSYDVKMKEKGDIPEGYSVSREKKERFSLILESASTNQTSMYLCASRGQGASQETQYFGPGTRLLVL.